The rows below give T cell receptor beta chains drawn from one sample of a study of cytomegalovirus exposure and HLA in healthy donors. TCRdb's table, derived via immunoSEQ multiplex PCR, lists solely in-frame clones and lacks some. The sample consists of some 130,000 clones, 80% of them appearing once. The sequenced sample consisted of PBMCs. The receptors originated from a man aged 25-40 years in good health and CMV-seronegative. CDR3s include the opening cysteine and the closing phenylalanine or tryptophan. D genes are given only for firm matches. Clone size appears in some rows only: once, few, many, or a class for an expanded clone.

D: -
J: TRBJ1-2
length: 14
size: -
V: TRBV5-6
DNA: TGTGCCAGCAGCTTGACCTGGGGAGACTATGGCTACACTTTC
CDR3: CASSLTWGDYGYTF

D: -
J: TRBJ2-3
length: 14
size: -
V: TRBV2
DNA: TGTGCCAGCAGTGGCCTAGGGGGCACAGATACGCAGTATTTT
CDR3: CASSGLGGTDTQYF

D: -
J: TRBJ1-2
length: 14
size: -
V: TRBV6-1
DNA: TGTGCCAGCAGTGAGGCGGGAGGCAACTATGGCTACCCCTTC
CDR3: CASSEAGGNYGYPF

D: -
J: TRBJ2-1
length: 11
size: -
V: TRBV9
DNA: TGTGCCAGCAGCGTGGGCGTTGAGCAGTTCTTC
CDR3: CASSVGVEQFF

D: -
J: TRBJ1-3
length: 12
size: -
V: TRBV7-9
DNA: TGTTCCAGCAGCCTTAGTACAGACACCATATATTTT
CDR3: CSSSLSTDTIYF

D: TRBD1
J: TRBJ2-6
length: 22
size: once
V: TRBV12-5
DNA: TGTGCTAGTGGTTTAAGGACAGGGGGTTTACTAGATGGGCGCTCTGGGGCCAACGTCCTGACTTTC
CDR3: CASGLRTGGLLDGRSGANVLTF

D: TRBD1
J: TRBJ1-3
length: 14
size: -
V: TRBV19
DNA: TGTGCCAGTAGCTCGACAGGGTCTAGGGACACCATATATTTT
CDR3: CASSSTGSRDTIYF

D: TRBD1
J: TRBJ2-7
length: 17
size: -
V: TRBV27
DNA: TGTGCCAGCAGCCCGATCGGGGTACAGGGGCTAGGCTACGAGCAGTATTTC
CDR3: CASSPIGVQGLGYEQYF

D: -
J: TRBJ2-7
length: 17
size: -
V: TRBV4-1
DNA: TGCGCCAGCAGCCAAGATATTTTCGCTAGCGTAGACTACGAGCAGTACTTC
CDR3: CASSQDIFASVDYEQYF

D: -
J: TRBJ2-3
length: 12
size: -
V: TRBV7-2
DNA: TGTGCCAGCAGCTCTGGCACAGATACGCAGTATTTT
CDR3: CASSSGTDTQYF

D: -
J: TRBJ2-2
length: 18
size: few
V: TRBV10-3
DNA: TGTGCCATCAGTGACCGAACCCAGGCGGGGAGCCGGACCGGGGAGCTGTTTTTT
CDR3: CAISDRTQAGSRTGELFF

D: TRBD2
J: TRBJ2-3
length: 16
size: -
V: TRBV25-1
DNA: TGTGCCAGCAGTGAACTGGCTAGCGGGATCCGCGATACGCAGTATTTT
CDR3: CASSELASGIRDTQYF

D: TRBD1
J: TRBJ2-7
length: 14
size: -
V: TRBV9
DNA: TGTGCCAGCAGCGCCCGGACAGGGACCTACGAGCAGTACTTC
CDR3: CASSARTGTYEQYF

D: -
J: TRBJ2-3
length: 13
size: -
V: TRBV7-3
DNA: TGTGCCAGCAGCTCCGCTAGCGCAGATACGCAGTATTTT
CDR3: CASSSASADTQYF

D: -
J: TRBJ1-2
length: 15
size: -
V: TRBV27
DNA: TGTGCCAGCAGTTTATCGGCAGATAATAACTATGGCTACACCTTC
CDR3: CASSLSADNNYGYTF

D: TRBD1
J: TRBJ1-2
length: 13
size: -
V: TRBV2
DNA: TGTGCCAGCAGTCCAGGGGGACACTATGGCTACACCTTC
CDR3: CASSPGGHYGYTF

D: -
J: TRBJ1-5
length: 15
size: -
V: TRBV19
DNA: TGTGCCAGCCATGAGGAGACTGGGGGGTATCAGCCCCAGCATTTT
CDR3: CASHEETGGYQPQHF